The 3 T cell receptor beta chains below come from one sample, sequenced in a study of CD8 T cells in ankylosing spondylitis. The study, taken as a whole, reports: Ankylosing spondylitis blood appeared to carry a characteristic TCR beta motif of roughly 8 highly homologous variants.

For these TCRs, the target antigens are not known. TCRdb re-analysed the 5' RACE reads in MiXCR, keeping a single row per CDR3 protein. The sample has some 130,000 distinct CDR3 sequences, under 20% seen once; the top ten hold around a third. The sequenced sample was blood, either unsorted or a sorted T cell fraction (not recorded which). The source is a male donor with ankylosing spondylitis.

The CDR3 loop reads CSARGGQGQETQYF. CDR3 coding DNA: TGCAGTGCTAGAGGGGGACAGGGCCAAGAGACCCAGTACTTC. The rearrangement links TRBV20-1 to TRBJ2-5; TRBD1 matches 9 bases. CDR1 and CDR2 from the germline V gene are DFQATT and SNEGSKA (reference sequence). V was pared by 1 base and J by 1 base, with 1 base of the junction left unmatched. The CDR3 extends over 14 amino acids.

The chain carries TRBV4-2 and TRBJ1-1, with 11 bases aligning to TRBD1. This CDR3 has 15 amino acids. The V gene end was trimmed by 2 bases and the J gene end by 4 bases; junction bases not matched to a gene: 3. Germline CDR1 and CDR2: LGHNA and YNFKEQ. The CDR3 region is CASSQPGQGGTEAFF. As DNA, the CDR3 is TGTGCCAGCAGCCAACCGGGACAGGGGGGCACTGAAGCTTTCTTT.

The table lists this clonotype with a few counts. The chain recombines TRBV29-1 with TRBJ2-2, with TRBD1 matching over 9 bases. Trimming took 0 bases from V and 7 from J; bases not matched to a gene: 12. Germline lookup yields CDR1 SQVTM and CDR2 ANQGSEA. The CDR3 covers 17 residues. The CDR3 bases are TGCAGCGTTGAAGAGAGTGAACAGGGGGCGTTAGGCGGGGAGCTGTTTTTT. Translated: CSVEESEQGALGGELFF.